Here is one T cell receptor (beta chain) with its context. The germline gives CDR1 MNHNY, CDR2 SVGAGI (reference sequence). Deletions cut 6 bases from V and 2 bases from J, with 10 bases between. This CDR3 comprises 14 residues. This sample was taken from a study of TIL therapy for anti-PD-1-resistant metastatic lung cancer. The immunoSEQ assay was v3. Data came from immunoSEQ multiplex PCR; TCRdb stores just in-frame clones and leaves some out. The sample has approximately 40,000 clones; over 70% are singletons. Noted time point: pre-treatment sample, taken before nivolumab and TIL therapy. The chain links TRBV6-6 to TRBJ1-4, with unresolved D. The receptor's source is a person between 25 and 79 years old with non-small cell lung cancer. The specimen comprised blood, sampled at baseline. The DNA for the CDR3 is TGTGCCAGCAGCCTGGGAGTGACTAATGAAAAACTGTTTTTT. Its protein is CASSLGVTNEKLFF.